The T cell receptor beta chain described here comes from a study of shared clonotypes between healthy human individuals. Here immunoSEQ multiplex PCR was the method, and the copy in TCRdb shows in-frame clones only, minus some. Of fewer than 1.6 million clones in the sample, approximately 98.5% were seen once. The CDR3 sequence is 16 residues long. Trimming left V 4 bases short and J 3 bases short, with 19 bases between. Per germline, CDR1 KGHSH and CDR2 LQKENI. The sequencing input was naive CD4+ T cells sorted from blood. The sample's subset: CD45RA+ positively selected. The chain is built from TRBV18 and TRBJ2-7; tentatively, D is TRBD1 or TRBD2 (5 bases each). The clonotype comes from a man aged 25 to 40 in good health. The CDR3, as DNA: TGTGCCAGCTCACGGTTAGGACCTGGGACCTACTACGAGCAGTACTTC. Amino acid sequence: CASSRLGPGTYYEQYF.